This passage covers 31 T cell receptor beta chains from one sample sequenced in a study of blood T cells in healthy people across ages. A J-beta primer mix and a sample-barcoded 5' primer were used in a second PCR of roughly 7 to 12 cycles. TCRdb fed the 5' RACE reads into MiXCR, producing one record per CDR3 protein. The sample records about 570,000 distinct CDR3 sequences, 27% being singletons. The sample consisted of blood. The receptors derive from a woman in her seventies in good health.

The chain employs TRBV5-1 and TRBJ2-7; TRBD2 matches at 10 bases. The CDR3 covers 16 residues. V shed 4 bases, J shed 2 bases, and the junction held 9 bases outside the gene matches. Germline V CDR1 and CDR2: SGHRS, YFSETQ. CDR3 loop: CASSPTGLAFPYEQYF. The CDR3 nucleotides read TGCGCCAGCAGCCCGACGGGACTAGCGTTCCCCTACGAGCAGTACTTC.

The CDR3 region has the DNA TGTGCCAGCAGTGAACCTGCCGGGGGCGGGAAGAAAAACATTCAGTACTTC. Protein: CASSEPAGGGKKNIQYF. The chain is built from TRBV6-1 and TRBJ2-4; the D gene could be TRBD1 or TRBD2 (6 bases each). The CDR3 spans 17 residues. The germline V gene has CDR1 MNHNS and CDR2 SASEGT. Trimming pared 2 bases from V and 4 bases from J, leaving 18 bases between.

The chain has TRBV7-2 and TRBJ2-1; 10 bases agree with TRBD1. This CDR3 has 16 residues. The junction had 6 bases not matched to a gene; V was cut back by 5 bases and J by 2 bases. Germline CDR1 SGHTA, CDR2 FQGNSA. This chain's CDR3 is CASSQTGTGAYNEQFF. Written as DNA, the CDR3 is TGTGCCAGCAGCCAGACCGGGACAGGGGCCTACAATGAGCAGTTCTTC. The full variable domain, completed using reference TRBV7-2 and TRBJ2-1, is GAGVSQSPSNKVTEKGKDVELRCDPISGHTALYWYRQSLGQGLEFLIYFQGNSAPDKSGLPSDRFSAERTGGSVSTLTIQRTQQEDSAVYLCASSQTGTGAYNEQFFGPGTRLTVL.

This clonotype was picked up a small number of times. This rearrangement joins TRBV2 to TRBJ2-5; 8 bases fit TRBD2. J lost 3 bases, V lost 4 bases, and 4 bases had no gene match. The CDR3 runs to 14 residues. From germline, CDR1 is SNHLY and CDR2 FYNNEI. In nucleotides, the CDR3 is TGTGCCAGCAGTGCCGGGACTAGAAAAGAGACCCAGTACTTC. Protein product: CASSAGTRKETQYF. The whole variable domain, remainder taken from reference TRBV2 and TRBJ2-5, is EPEVTQTPSHQVTQMGQEVILRCVPISNHLYFYWYRQILGQKVEFLVSFYNNEISEKSEIFDDQFSVERPDGSNFTLKIRSTKLEDSAMYFCASSAGTRKETQYFGPGTRLLVL.

In its sample, this clonotype was seen a few times. The rearrangement joins TRBV7-2 to TRBJ2-5; 8 positions agree with TRBD1. V lost 5 bases, J lost 5 bases, and 7 bases stayed unmatched. Germline V gene sequence: CDR1 SGHTA, CDR2 FQGNSA. This CDR3 comprises 14 residues. The chain's CDR3 is CASSRRTGPETQYF. In nucleotides, the CDR3 is TGTGCCAGCAGCCGTCGGACAGGGCCTGAGACCCAGTACTTC.

The chain has TRBV20-1 and TRBJ2-3; 7 nucleotides match TRBD1. The J segment lost 4 bases and the V segment lost 1 base, leaving 2 bases of the junction unmatched. CDR3 length: 13 amino acids. Per the germline V gene, CDR1 is DFQATT and CDR2 is SNEGSKA (reference sequence). The DNA of the CDR3 is TGCAGTGCTAGAGCGACAGGGTCAGATACGCAGTATTTT. Protein sequence: CSARATGSDTQYF.

This clonotype was detected a few times. The rearrangement links TRBV29-1 to TRBJ2-5; 9 nucleotides align to TRBD2. CDR1 SQVTM and CDR2 ANQGSEA come from the germline V gene. This CDR3 comprises 15 residues. Unmatched junction bases numbered 9, after V lost 5 bases and J lost 2 bases. The CDR3 sequence is CSVRRSGGLQETQYF. The CDR3 DNA is TGCAGCGTTAGGAGGAGCGGGGGGCTACAAGAGACCCAGTACTTC.

The rearrangement joins TRBV19 to TRBJ2-3, with 8 positions matching TRBD2. Trimming at V came to 2 bases and at J to 6 bases, leaving 7 bases not matched to a gene. From germline, CDR1 is LNHDA and CDR2 SQIVND (reference sequence). CDR3 length: 15 amino acids. CDR3 residues: CASSIQAGASDTQYF. For the CDR3, the DNA is TGTGCCAGTAGTATACAAGCGGGGGCCTCGGATACGCAGTATTTT. The whole variable domain, filled in from reference TRBV19 and TRBJ2-3, reads DGGITQSPKYLFRKEGQNVTLSCEQNLNHDAMYWYRQDPGQGLRLIYYSQIVNDFQKGDIAEGYSVSREKKESFPLTVTSAQKNPTAFYLCASSIQAGASDTQYFGPGTRLTVL.

This clonotype showed up just a few times. The V and J genes are TRBV7-3 and TRBJ2-6, with D possibly called TRBD1 or TRBD2 (5 bases each). CDR1 is SGHTA and CDR2 is FQGTGA in the germline V gene. Trimming removed 5 bases from V and 0 bases from J, with 14 bases in between. This CDR3 is built from 17 residues. The CDR3 DNA reads TGTGCCAGCAGCCCTCGGGGCCTTAGCTCTGGGGCCAACGTCCTGACTTTC. It encodes CASSPRGLSSGANVLTF.

The chain carries TRBV7-8 and TRBJ1-1, with TRBD1 matching 9 bases. CDR1 and CDR2 (germline): SGHVS, FQNEAQ. V shed 5 bases and J 4 bases; nucleotides not matched to a gene: 5. This CDR3 region has 14 residues. CDR3 sequence (DNA): TGTGCCAGCAGCCCACAGGGGGCAAGCACTGAAGCTTTCTTT. Residues: CASSPQGASTEAFF.

This clonotype was observed a few times. The chain is built from TRBV30 and TRBJ1-3, with D uncertain. This CDR3 spans 12 amino acids. Germline V gene lookup returns CDR1 GTSNPN and CDR2 SVGIG (reference sequence). V was trimmed by 0 bases and J by 13 bases, leaving 13 bases between them. As DNA, the CDR3 is TGTGCCTGGAGTGTACATCGACTGCGGATATATTTT. This gives the protein CAWSVHRLRIYF.

This clonotype was detected a few times. The genes are TRBV20-1 and TRBJ2-5; 10 positions agree with TRBD1. The end of the DNA aligns better with TRBJ2-1, so the J call may be wrong. The CDR3 contains 15 residues. In germline, CDR1 is DFQATT, CDR2 SNEGSKA (reference sequence). In DNA, the CDR3 is TGCAGTGCTACAATCTGGGACAGGGGAATTAATGAGCAGTTCTTC. This sequence encodes CSATIWDRGINEQFF.

This clonotype has more than one count but fewer than ten. The chain recombines TRBV20-1 with TRBJ2-5; D is unresolved. Germline V gene data show CDR1 as DFQATT and CDR2 as SNEGSKA (reference sequence). The CDR3 runs 14 residues. The V gene lost 2 bases and the J gene lost 0 bases, with 10 bases spanning the gap. CDR3 nucleotides: TGCAGTGCTAGACTGGACGCCTACCAAGAGACCCAGTACTTC. Residues: CSARLDAYQETQYF.

The chain is built from TRBV27 and TRBJ2-7; 7 nucleotides match TRBD1. The CDR3 sequence is 14 residues long. Looked up from germline, CDR1 is MNHEY and CDR2 is SMNVEV (reference sequence). After removal of 5 bases from V and 6 bases from J, the junction contained 10 bases not matched to a gene. The chain's CDR3 is CASSPRQGVGEQYF. The CDR3 DNA reads TGTGCCAGCAGTCCTCGACAGGGAGTTGGCGAGCAGTACTTC.

This clonotype appeared a few times. This chain connects TRBV6-5 to TRBJ2-2, with D hard to call. Germline CDR1 is MNHEY and CDR2 is SVGAGI. V lost 4 bases, J lost 4 bases, and 7 bases lay in between. This CDR3 contains 13 residues. The CDR3 sequence: CASSFQRTGELFF. The CDR3 DNA reads TGTGCCAGCAGTTTCCAACGCACCGGGGAGCTGTTTTTT.

The V call is TRBV20-1, the J call TRBJ2-3, with TRBD2 matching 10 bases. V shed 6 bases and J 2 bases; nucleotides not matched to a gene: 11. The CDR3 length is 16 residues. Germline lookup yields CDR1 DFQATT and CDR2 SNEGSKA (reference sequence). As DNA, the CDR3 is TGCAGTGCCCACACAGAGAGCGGGGGGGACACAGATACGCAGTATTTT. Protein sequence: CSAHTESGGDTDTQYF.

The genes are TRBV9 and TRBJ2-5; 7 nucleotides align to TRBD2. CDR3 length: 16 residues. V lost 0 bases to trimming and J lost 1 base; unmatched junction nucleotides: 6. Germline loops: CDR1 SGDLS, CDR2 YYNGEE. DNA for the CDR3: TGTGCCAGCAGCGTAGCCCCCGGACTAGGCCAAGAGACCCAGTACTTC. Its protein product is CASSVAPGLGQETQYF.

There are a few counts of this clonotype. The chain combines TRBV6-1 with TRBJ2-2; 9 nucleotides align to TRBD1. The V segment lost 5 bases and the J segment 5 bases; nucleotides outside the gene matches: 6. The CDR3 is 15 amino acids. Germline CDR1 reads MNHNS; CDR2 reads SASEGT. The DNA of the CDR3 is TGTGCCAGCAGTACGGACAGGGGAGGGACCGGGGAGCTGTTTTTT. Translated, it gives CASSTDRGGTGELFF.

This clonotype was observed a few times. This chain uses TRBV11-1 with TRBJ1-1; maybe TRBD1 (5 bases). This CDR3 region has 15 residues. Germline CDR1 SGHAT, CDR2 FQDESV (reference sequence). The V gene lost 1 base and the J gene lost 5 bases, with 14 bases spanning the gap. DNA of the CDR3: TGTGCCAGCAGCTTAGTGGCGGACTGGGGGACTGAAGCTTTCTTT. Its translation is CASSLVADWGTEAFF.

The rearrangement joins TRBV29-1 to TRBJ2-7, with TRBD1 as a possible D gene (6 bases). The CDR3 sequence is 14 residues long. Per the germline V gene, CDR1 is SQVTM and CDR2 is ANQGSEA. Between the trimmed V and J ends, which lost 7 bases and 0 bases, there was a span of 16 bases. The CDR3 DNA reads as TGCAGCGCCGTACAGGGTTCTAGCTCCTACGAGCAGTACTTC. It yields the protein CSAVQGSSSYEQYF.

This chain uses TRBV7-9 with TRBJ1-2; the D is unclear. Germline CDR1 SEHNR, CDR2 FQNEAQ (reference sequence). V gave up 2 bases and J gave up 3 bases, with 10 bases separating them. This CDR3 is built from 14 residues. In DNA form, the CDR3 reads TGTGCCAGCAGCTTAATCGGGAAGGACTATGGCTACACCTTC. Its protein is CASSLIGKDYGYTF.

This clonotype was found many times. This sequence joins TRBV6-2 or TRBV6-3 and TRBJ2-7; 11 nucleotides agree with TRBD2. The CDR3 extends over 17 amino acids. Trimming took 2 bases from V and 3 from J; bases not matched to a gene: 9. CDR1 is MNHEY and CDR2 is SVGEGT in the germline V gene. CDR3 bases: TGTGCCAGCAGTTACATCCCCAGACTAGCGGGGATCTACGAGCAGTACTTC. Translation: CASSYIPRLAGIYEQYF.

This clonotype has at least ten counts. This chain connects TRBV7-2 to TRBJ2-4, with a weak D call TRBD2 (5 bases). The V gene lost 4 bases and the J gene lost 1 base, with 8 bases spanning the gap. Germline values: CDR1 SGHTA, CDR2 FQGNSA. This CDR3 comprises 14 residues. Here the CDR3 DNA reads TGTGCCAGCAGCTCGGGAAACGCCAAAAACATTCAGTACTTC. Protein: CASSSGNAKNIQYF.

The chain combines TRBV5-1 with TRBJ2-1, with a weak D call TRBD2 (7 bases). V was pared by 3 bases and J by 7 bases, with 14 bases between. The germline gives CDR1 SGHRS, CDR2 YFSETQ. The CDR3 extends over 14 amino acids. The CDR3 coding sequence is TGCGCCAGCAGCTCGGGGGGCTCGAAAAATGAGCAGTTCTTC. Its protein is CASSSGGSKNEQFF.

Ten or more counts support this clonotype. V is TRBV20-1 and J is TRBJ2-5, with D possibly being TRBD1 or TRBD2 (6 bases each). Germline CDR1 reads DFQATT; CDR2 reads SNEGSKA (reference sequence). V was clipped by 5 bases and J by 5 bases, with 15 bases between them. This CDR3 region has 13 residues. The CDR3 coding sequence is TGCAGTGCTTATCCGGGGGCGGGGGAGACCCAGTACTTC. Amino acids: CSAYPGAGETQYF.

This clonotype was observed a handful of times. The J gene is TRBJ2-4, the V gene TRBV24-1, with D uncertain. V lost 5 bases to trimming and J lost 7 bases, with 14 bases between them. The V gene's germline CDR1 is KGHDR and CDR2 SFDVKD. There are 14 residues in the CDR3. The CDR3, as DNA: TGTGCCACCAGTGGGGCGGACCAAGGCAACATTCAGTACTTC. Translating gives CATSGADQGNIQYF.

The chain recombines TRBV2 with TRBJ2-2, with a possible D match to TRBD2 (6 bases). Per the germline V gene, CDR1 is SNHLY and CDR2 is FYNNEI. Trimming removed 3 bases from V and 4 bases from J, with 12 bases in between. This CDR3 has 15 amino acids. The DNA of the CDR3 is TGTGCCAGCAGTGAGGAGGGGCGGGTCACCGGGGAGCTGTTTTTT. Translated: CASSEEGRVTGELFF.

The V gene is TRBV4-3, the J gene TRBJ2-1, with D perhaps assigned TRBD1 or TRBD2 (6 bases each). The length of the CDR3 is 17 residues. In germline, CDR1 is LGHNA, CDR2 YSLEER. Deletions cut 1 base from V and 7 bases from J, with 20 bases between. This CDR3 is CASSQAPTGGPKNEQFF. In DNA form, the CDR3 reads TGCGCCAGCAGCCAAGCTCCGACTGGGGGGCCGAAGAATGAGCAGTTCTTC.

This clonotype turned up a few times. The chain recombines TRBV2 with TRBJ1-1; possible D gene TRBD1, 5 bases. The V and J ends lost 5 bases and 1 base respectively, with 11 bases between them. The CDR3 covers 14 residues. Germline CDR1 reads SNHLY; CDR2 reads FYNNEI. In DNA form, the CDR3 reads TGTGCCAGCAGTCCCGAGGGGTCGAACACTGAAGCTTTCTTT. Translated, it gives CASSPEGSNTEAFF.

The chain joins TRBV20-1 to TRBJ1-1; D possibly corresponds to TRBD1 (6 bases). V lost 0 bases to trimming and J lost 1 base, with 15 bases between them. The CDR3 contains 16 residues. Germline CDR1 DFQATT, CDR2 SNEGSKA (reference sequence). The CDR3 DNA is TGCAGTGCTAGAGATCTAGCGGGGGCGCGGAACACTGAAGCTTTCTTT. Amino acids: CSARDLAGARNTEAFF.

The chain links TRBV12-3 or TRBV12-4 to TRBJ2-5, with a possible D match to TRBD2 (5 bases). The J call is doubtful: the DNA matches TRBJ2-1 better. CDR3 length: 12 amino acids. The CDR3 is CATTPGYNEQFF. The CDR3 DNA follows: TGTGCCACCACCCCGGGATACAATGAGCAGTTCTTC.